Each of the 15 T cell receptor beta chains below was sequenced from the same sample in a study of cytomegalovirus exposure and HLA in healthy donors. Only in-frame clones appear in the TCRdb table, and some are missing; sequencing was by immunoSEQ multiplex PCR. The profile covers fewer than 200,000 clones, with about 89% appearing a single time and 7.2% taken by the ten largest. The sequencing sample was made of PBMCs. The receptors derive from a man younger than 45 in good health and CMV-seropositive.

The V gene is TRBV27, the J gene TRBJ2-2; 14 bases agree with TRBD2. Losses at the gene ends were 2 bases for V and 4 bases for J; bases not matched to a gene: 6. The CDR3 is 18 residues long. Per germline, CDR1 MNHEY and CDR2 SMNVEV (reference sequence). The CDR3 DNA reads as TGTGCCAGCAGTTTACCCCGGGGACTAGCGGGGGCCACCGGGGAGCTGTTTTTT. Translating it yields CASSLPRGLAGATGELFF.

The CDR3 sequence is CASGLGSGQYF. The CDR3 coding sequence is TGTGCTAGTGGTTTGGGTTCCGGGCAGTACTTC. This chain connects TRBV12-5 to TRBJ2-7; no firm D call. The germline V gene has CDR1 LGHNT and CDR2 FRNRAP. This CDR3 is built from 11 residues. V was pared by 1 base and J by 9 bases, with 7 bases between.

The V gene is TRBV11-3, the J gene TRBJ2-7, with D hard to call. With 5 bases removed from V and 0 bases from J, the gap between germline ends came to 17 bases. CDR3 length: 16 residues. Germline V gene data show CDR1 as SGHNT and CDR2 as YENEEA. CDR3: CASSQNSLASSYEQYF. The CDR3 nucleotides read TGTGCCAGCAGCCAAAACTCCCTCGCTAGCTCCTACGAGCAGTACTTC.

The chain combines TRBV18 with TRBJ2-2; D unresolved. The CDR3 totals 15 residues. Between the trimmed V and J ends, which lost 3 bases and 1 base, there was a span of 9 bases. Per the germline V gene, CDR1 is KGHSH and CDR2 is LQKENI. CDR3 bases: TGTGCCAGCTCACCTTTGGGCCAGAACACCGGGGAGCTGTTTTTT. Translated: CASSPLGQNTGELFF.

V gene TRBV12-5 combines with J gene TRBJ1-6; D ambiguous. The germline V gene encodes CDR1 LGHNT and CDR2 FRNRAP. The ends were cut back, 2 bases at V and 7 bases at J, with 6 bases in the middle. The CDR3 length is 13 residues. The CDR3 is CASGLTENSPLHF. The DNA for the CDR3 is TGTGCTAGTGGTTTGACGGAAAATTCACCCCTCCACTTT.

V gene TRBV28 combines with J gene TRBJ2-5, with TRBD1 matching over 9 bases. Germline CDR1 reads MDHEN; CDR2 reads SYDVKM. This CDR3 is built from 13 residues. Trimming at V came to 10 bases and at J to 5 bases, leaving 8 bases not matched to a gene. The CDR3 loop reads CATGDRARETQYF. The CDR3 DNA reads as TGTGCCACCGGGGACAGGGCAAGGGAGACCCAGTACTTC.

The chain carries TRBV9 and TRBJ2-3; perhaps D is TRBD1 or TRBD2 (5 bases each). The CDR3 has 16 amino acids. Trimming cost V 0 bases and J 1 base, with 12 bases left between them. Germline CDR1 SGDLS, CDR2 YYNGEE. CDR3 DNA sequence: TGTGCCAGCAGCGTAGGGGGGAATGGTGGCACAGATACGCAGTATTTT. Translated, it gives CASSVGGNGGTDTQYF.

The rearrangement joins TRBV11-3 to TRBJ2-7; 8 bases agree with TRBD2. Trimming took 1 base from V and 1 from J; bases not matched to a gene: 9. Germline CDR1 SGHNT, CDR2 YENEEA. The CDR3 loop spans 17 amino acids. CDR3 nucleotide sequence: TGTGCCAGCAGCTTAGGCCCCTTTCGGGGGGGTTCCTACGAGCAGTACTTC. This translates into CASSLGPFRGGSYEQYF. Drawing the rest from reference TRBV11-3 and TRBJ2-7, the complete variable domain is EAGVVQSPRYKIIEKKQPVAFWCNPISGHNTLYWYLQNLGQGPELLIRYENEEAVDDSQLPKDRFSAERLKGVDSTLKIQPAELGDSAVYLCASSLGPFRGGSYEQYFGPGTRLTVT.

The rearrangement uses TRBV5-1 and TRBJ1-5, with D possibly being TRBD1 (5 bases). CDR1 is SGHRS, CDR2 YFSETQ, per germline. V was pared by 5 bases and J by 0 bases, with 15 bases between. The CDR3 covers 16 residues. The CDR3 region is CASSPDSENSNQPQHF. In DNA, the CDR3 is TGCGCCAGCAGTCCAGACAGTGAAAATAGCAATCAGCCCCAGCATTTT.

The chain employs TRBV27 and TRBJ2-1; TRBD2 matches at 9 bases. V trimming: 6 bases; J trimming: 0 bases; junction bases outside the gene matches: 3. The CDR3 totals 15 residues. CDR1 and CDR2 from the germline V gene are MNHEY and SMNVEV (reference sequence). The CDR3 DNA reads TGTGCCAGCAGGAAGGGACTAGCCTCCTACAATGAGCAGTTCTTC. It codes for CASRKGLASYNEQFF.

The sample holds one count of this clone. J is TRBJ2-3 and V is TRBV11-2; TRBD2 might be the D (6 bases). V lost 5 bases and J lost 5, with 20 bases in between. The V gene's germline CDR1 is SGHAT and CDR2 FQNNGV. The CDR3 is 16 amino acids. DNA for the CDR3: TGTGCCAGCAGCCCTACTTACCCGGGAGTAGGAGATACGCAGTATTTT. Translating it yields CASSPTYPGVGDTQYF.

The chain has TRBV7-6 and TRBJ1-1; a possible D gene is TRBD1 (6 bases). CDR1 and CDR2 from the germline V gene are SGHVS and FNYEAQ. V lost 5 bases to trimming and J lost 1 base, with 11 bases between them. This CDR3 region has 14 residues. This CDR3 is CASSTFRGNTEAFF. The CDR3 DNA follows: TGTGCCAGCAGCACCTTCAGGGGGAACACTGAAGCTTTCTTT.

The chain combines TRBV4-1 with TRBJ2-1, with D maybe TRBD2 (5 bases). Germline CDR1 reads MGHRA; CDR2 reads YSYEKL. The length of the CDR3 is 15 residues. V gave up 1 base and J gave up 7 bases, with 14 bases separating them. The CDR3 DNA follows: TGCGCCAGCAGCCAAGTGTGGGAGAAGGTTAATGAGCAGTTCTTC. The encoded protein is CASSQVWEKVNEQFF.

The chain combines TRBV14 with TRBJ2-7; unclear D gene. The CDR3 is made up of 13 amino acids. The V gene lost 0 bases and the J gene lost 0 bases, with 3 bases spanning the gap. The germline gives CDR1 SGHDN, CDR2 FVKESK. CDR3 sequence (DNA): TGTGCCAGCAGCCAAGAGATCTCCTACGAGCAGTACTTC. Its protein product is CASSQEISYEQYF.

This chain connects TRBV14 to TRBJ1-1; a weak D match, TRBD1 (5 bases). Per the germline V gene, CDR1 is SGHDN and CDR2 is FVKESK. V was clipped by 2 bases and J by 7 bases, with 14 bases between them. CDR3 length: 14 amino acids. CDR3: CASSQWRHGGEAFF. The CDR3 nucleotides read TGTGCCAGCAGCCAATGGCGACACGGGGGTGAAGCTTTCTTT.